These 8 T cell receptor beta chains originate from one sample sequenced in a study of CD8 T cells in Susac syndrome (dated by TCRdb to about 2019). Libraries were made using the immunoSEQ multiplex PCR assay. RNA was extracted with the RNeasy kit and roughly 0.45 to 1 ug was reverse transcribed using random hexamers. TCRdb reanalyzed the raw reads on its own, using fastp at Q25 for trimming and MiXCR for clone calling, and kept in-frame beta chains. Every distinct CDR3 protein forms one entry, paired with its most common genes and DNA. Here the sample has around 71,000 distinct CDR3 sequences; approximately 93% occur a single time. About 0.14% of the sample is held by the ten biggest clonotypes. What was sequenced was CD4+ T cells from PBMCs. Source of these receptors: a human donor with Susac syndrome.

The J gene is TRBJ1-5, the V gene TRBV18, with D uncertain. The CDR3 covers 16 residues. From germline, CDR1 is KGHSH and CDR2 LQKENI. V was shortened by 0 bases and J by 0 bases, with 9 bases between the two germline ends. The CDR3 nucleotides are TGTGCCAGCTCACCACCAGGAGCGGATAGCAATCAGCCCCAGCATTTT. It yields the protein CASSPPGADSNQPQHF. The full variable domain, its missing parts supplied by reference TRBV18 and TRBJ1-5, is NAGVMQNPRHLVRRRGQEARLRCSPMKGHSHVYWYRQLPEEGLKFMVYLQKENIIDESGMPKERFSAEFPKEGPSILRIQQVVRGDSAAYFCASSPPGADSNQPQHFGDGTRLSIL.

J is TRBJ2-1 and V is TRBV30, with 12 bases matching TRBD1. V lost 2 bases to trimming and J lost 5 bases; unmatched junction nucleotides: 10. CDR1 and CDR2 (germline): GTSNPN, SVGIG (reference sequence). This CDR3 contains 17 residues. The CDR3 sequence: CAWSSVGTGGEDNEQFF. Written as DNA, the CDR3 is TGTGCCTGGAGTTCCGTAGGGACAGGGGGCGAGGACAATGAGCAGTTCTTC. Complete variable domain (other parts from reference TRBV30 and TRBJ2-1): SQTIHQWPATLVQPVGSPLSLECTVEGTSNPNLYWYRQAAGRGLQLLFYSVGIGQISSEVPQNLSASRPQDRQFILSSKKLLLSDSGFYLCAWSSVGTGGEDNEQFFGPGTRLTVL.

This rearrangement joins TRBV2 to TRBJ1-5; D not certain. The CDR3 is 14 amino acids. The germline V and J ends were trimmed by 6 bases and 0 bases, with 9 bases remaining between them. Per the germline V gene, CDR1 is SNHLY and CDR2 is FYNNEI. This chain's CDR3 is CASRQDGSNQPQHF. The DNA of the CDR3 is TGTGCCAGCAGGCAGGATGGTAGCAATCAGCCCCAGCATTTT.

The V and J genes are TRBV3-1 and TRBJ2-5; TRBD1 or TRBD2 may be the D gene (5 bases each). Trimming removed 5 bases from V and 5 bases from J, with 21 bases in between. The CDR3 has 16 residues. The V gene's germline CDR1 is LGHDT and CDR2 YNNKEL (reference sequence). CDR3 sequence: CASSSSLAGNGETQYF. CDR3 in DNA: TGTGCCAGCAGCTCTAGCCTAGCAGGGAACGGGGAGACCCAGTACTTC.

The V and J genes are TRBV24-1 and TRBJ2-5, with D possibly matching TRBD2 (5 bases). The CDR3 is made up of 13 amino acids. Trimming cost V 4 bases and J 3 bases, with 8 bases left between them. The V gene's germline CDR1 is KGHDR and CDR2 SFDVKD. The DNA of the CDR3 is TGTGCCACCAGTGACGGGGTTGAAGAGACCCAGTACTTC. Amino acid sequence: CATSDGVEETQYF.

The rearrangement joins TRBV13 to TRBJ1-1; 7 bases agree with TRBD1. J lost 6 bases, V lost 9 bases, and 13 bases had no gene match. This CDR3 region has 14 residues. Per the germline V gene, CDR1 is PRHDT and CDR2 is FYEKMQ (reference sequence). As DNA, the CDR3 is TGTGCCAGTAAGCCCGGGGGGACAGCTGCTGAAGCTTTCTTT. It is translated as CASKPGGTAAEAFF.

CDR3: CASSYWAPRGNQPQHF. DNA for the CDR3: TGTGCCAGCAGTTACTGGGCACCTCGAGGCAATCAGCCCCAGCATTTT. This chain links TRBV6-2 or TRBV6-3 with TRBJ1-5; D ambiguous. The V end was cut by 1 base, the J end by 2 bases, with 12 bases between. The CDR3 contains 16 residues. The germline CDR1 and CDR2 sequences are MNHEY and SVGEGT.

This chain uses TRBV2 with TRBJ1-2; no clear D gene. In germline, CDR1 is SNHLY, CDR2 FYNNEI. V was pared by 0 bases and J by 5 bases, with 10 bases between. This CDR3 is built from 14 residues. DNA of the CDR3: TGTGCCAGCAGTGAAGCCGCCCGTTCTTATGGCTACACCTTC. Its translation: CASSEAARSYGYTF.